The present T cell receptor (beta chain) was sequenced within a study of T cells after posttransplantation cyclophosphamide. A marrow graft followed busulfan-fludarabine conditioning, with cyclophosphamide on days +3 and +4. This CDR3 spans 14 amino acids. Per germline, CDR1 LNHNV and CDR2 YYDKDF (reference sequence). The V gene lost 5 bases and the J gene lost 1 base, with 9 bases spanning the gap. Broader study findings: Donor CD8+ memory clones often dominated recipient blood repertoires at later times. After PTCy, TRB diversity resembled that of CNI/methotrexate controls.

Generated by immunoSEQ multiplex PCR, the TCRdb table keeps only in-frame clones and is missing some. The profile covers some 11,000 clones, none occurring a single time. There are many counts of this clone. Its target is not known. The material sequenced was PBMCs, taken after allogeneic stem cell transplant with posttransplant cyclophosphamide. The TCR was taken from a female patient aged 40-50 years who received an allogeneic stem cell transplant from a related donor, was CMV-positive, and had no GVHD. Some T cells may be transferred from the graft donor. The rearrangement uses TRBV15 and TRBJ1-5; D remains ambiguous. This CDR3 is CATSLDGSNQPQHF. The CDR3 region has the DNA TGTGCCACCAGCCTAGACGGGAGCAATCAGCCCCAGCATTTT.